The rows below give T cell receptor beta chains drawn from one sample of a study of blood T cells in healthy people across ages. Using its own MiXCR run on the 5' RACE reads, TCRdb lists one record per CDR3 protein. Found here are 650,000 to 800,000 distinct CDR3 sequences, 40% to 50% of them singletons; the top ten hold nearly 20%. Sequencing was performed on blood. The receptors were gathered from a man in his sixties in good health. Each CDR3 is given with its conserved first and last residue. D genes are given only for firm matches. Not every row has a clone size; where given, it reads once, few, many or a size class.

size,D,V,J,CDR3,DNA
NA,NA,TRBV6-2/TRBV6-3,TRBJ2-1,CASTGLTSYNEQFF,TGTGCCAGCACAGGACTAACCTCCTACAATGAGCAGTTCTTC
many,NA,TRBV9,TRBJ2-7,CASSKGGYEQYF,TGTGCCAGCAGCAAGGGGGGCTACGAGCAGTACTTC
NA,NA,TRBV9,TRBJ2-7,CASSRSPDPYEQYF,TGTGCCAGCAGTCGTAGTCCGGACCCCTACGAGCAGTACTTC
NA,NA,TRBV11-2,TRBJ1-2,CASSNDPGQISLTF,TGTGCCAGCAGCAACGATCCGGGCCAAATTTCCCTCACCTTC
NA,TRBD2,TRBV20-1,TRBJ2-2,CSAGLAGQITGELFF,TGCAGTGCTGGGCTAGCGGGGCAGATCACCGGGGAGCTGTTTTTT
NA,TRBD2,TRBV5-1,TRBJ2-3,CASSPLGRGGSTDTQYF,TGCGCCAGCAGCCCTCTGGGGCGGGGGGGTAGCACAGATACGCAGTATTTT
NA,TRBD1,TRBV5-6,TRBJ2-1,CASSSAGTGPYNEQFF,TGTGCCAGCAGCTCCGCCGGGACAGGGCCATACAATGAGCAGTTCTTC
NA,NA,TRBV7-8,TRBJ2-5,CASSLEAGPEAQYF,TGTGCCAGCAGCTTAGAGGCAGGACCAGAGGCCCAGTACTTC
NA,NA,TRBV19,TRBJ1-5,CASSSQGSGNQPQHF,TGTGCCAGTAGTAGTCAGGGTTCTGGTAATCAGCCCCAGCATTTT
NA,NA,TRBV6-2/TRBV6-3,TRBJ2-6,CASRNRPVQGVLSGANVLTF,TGTGCCAGCAGAAATCGGCCTGTCCAGGGTGTATTATCTGGGGCCAACGTCCTGACTTTC
NA,NA,TRBV24-1,TRBJ2-3,CATSASPGQGTDTQYF,TGTGCCACCAGTGCCTCGCCGGGTCAGGGAACAGATACGCAGTATTTT
NA,NA,TRBV2,TRBJ1-2,CASRLTEVGYGYTF,TGTGCCAGCAGGCTGACAGAGGTCGGCTATGGCTACACCTTC
few,NA,TRBV6-5,TRBJ2-7,CASSYRALGSYEQYF,TGTGCCAGCAGTTACAGGGCCCTGGGGTCCTACGAGCAGTACTTC
NA,TRBD1,TRBV10-3,TRBJ1-6,CAISGTGYGNSPLHF,TGTGCCATCAGTGGGACAGGGTATGGCAATTCACCCCTCCACTTT
NA,NA,TRBV4-1,TRBJ1-1,CASSQDRAATETFF,TGCGCCAGCAGCCAAGACAGGGCCGCGACTGAAACTTTCTTT
NA,NA,TRBV5-1,TRBJ2-7,CASSFSPDKTYEQYF,TGCGCCAGCAGCTTTTCCCCCGACAAAACCTACGAGCAGTACTTC
few,TRBD1,TRBV6-5,TRBJ2-7,CASSYHRGTYEQYF,TGTGCCAGCAGTTACCACAGGGGGACCTACGAGCAGTACTTC
many,NA,TRBV27,TRBJ2-7,CASSSLGGVYEQYF,TGTGCCAGCAGTTCCCTCGGTGGGGTCTACGAGCAGTACTTC
NA,NA,TRBV20-1,TRBJ1-6,CSARPLGGWNSPLHF,TGCAGTGCTAGACCGCTGGGGGGCTGGAATTCACCCCTCCACTTT
NA,NA,TRBV7-2,TRBJ2-1,CASMGGGVGNEQFF,TGTGCCAGCATGGGGGGGGGCGTGGGCAATGAGCAGTTCTTC
NA,NA,TRBV2,TRBJ2-3,CASSEDRASTDTQYF,TGTGCCAGCAGTGAAGACAGGGCCAGCACAGATACGCAGTATTTT
few,NA,TRBV6-2/TRBV6-3,TRBJ2-1,CASSYHGASYNEQFF,TGTGCCAGCAGTTACCACGGTGCGAGCTACAATGAGCAGTTCTTC
NA,NA,TRBV6-2/TRBV6-3,TRBJ1-6,CASSYYLLSNSPLHF,TGTGCCAGCAGTTACTATCTACTGAGCAATTCACCCCTCCACTTT
once,NA,TRBV9,TRBJ2-1,CASSVGESDNEQFF,TGTGCCAGCAGCGTAGGGGAGTCCGACAATGAGCAGTTCTTC
NA,TRBD1,TRBV12-3/TRBV12-4,TRBJ2-3,CASRTGSVTDTQYF,TGTGCCAGCCGGACAGGAAGTGTGACAGATACGCAGTATTTT
NA,NA,TRBV20-1,TRBJ2-3,CSALDFYVSTDTQYF,TGCAGTGCCCTCGACTTCTACGTTAGCACAGATACGCAGTATTTT
few,TRBD1,TRBV5-5,TRBJ2-7,CASSSGTAPYEQYF,TGTGCCAGCAGTTCCGGGACAGCTCCCTACGAGCAGTACTTC
NA,NA,TRBV2,TRBJ2-7,CASTARDSVFYEQYF,TGTGCCAGCACCGCCCGGGACTCTGTCTTCTACGAGCAGTACTTC
NA,TRBD1,TRBV29-1,TRBJ2-7,CSVVKGQRYSSSYEQYF,TGCAGCGTTGTAAAGGGACAGCGCTACTCTAGCTCCTACGAGCAGTACTTC
NA,NA,TRBV12-3/TRBV12-4,TRBJ2-7,CASSLFGSYEQYF,TGTGCCAGCAGCCTTTTCGGCTCCTACGAGCAGTACTTC
NA,NA,TRBV9,TRBJ1-1,CASNYTQGSMNTEAFF,TGTGCCAGTAACTACACCCAAGGCAGCATGAACACTGAAGCTTTCTTT
few,NA,TRBV12-3/TRBV12-4,TRBJ2-7,CASSFSGFEQYF,TGTGCCAGCAGTTTTTCAGGGTTCGAGCAGTACTTC
few,NA,TRBV19,TRBJ1-2,CASSTGTTHWGNYGYTF,TGTGCCAGTAGTACCGGGACTACCCACTGGGGAAACTATGGCTACACCTTC
few,TRBD1,TRBV15,TRBJ2-7,CATSTDRGNYEQYF,TGTGCCACCAGCACGGACAGGGGGAACTACGAGCAGTACTTC
few,TRBD1,TRBV15,TRBJ2-1,CATSRPTRRQGVYNEQFF,TGTGCCACCAGCAGACCTACCCGAAGACAGGGAGTCTACAATGAGCAGTTCTTC
NA,TRBD2,TRBV6-2/TRBV6-3,TRBJ2-1,CASSVTGRREEQFF,TGTGCCAGCAGTGTTACGGGGCGGCGGGAGGAGCAGTTCTTC
NA,NA,TRBV29-1,TRBJ2-3,CSVGEVHLDTQYF,TGCAGCGTTGGAGAGGTGCACTTGGATACGCAGTATTTT
NA,NA,TRBV7-2,TRBJ1-2,CASSPPVSHYGYTF,TGTGCCAGCAGCCCACCGGTGAGCCACTATGGCTACACCTTC
few,TRBD2,TRBV5-1,TRBJ2-1,CASSLAEASGGNEQFF,TGCGCCAGCAGCTTGGCCGAGGCTAGCGGGGGCAATGAGCAGTTCTTC
once,NA,TRBV9,TRBJ2-3,CASSVGGLSELDTQYF,TGTGCCAGCAGCGTAGGGGGGCTCTCAGAGTTAGATACGCAGTATTTT
once,TRBD1,TRBV7-2,TRBJ1-2,CASSSPGGRYTF,TGTGCCAGCAGCTCCCCAGGGGGCCGGTACACCTTC
few,NA,TRBV9,TRBJ2-7,CASSVDLTSYEQYF,TGTGCCAGCAGCGTAGACCTGACCTCCTACGAGCAGTACTTC
NA,NA,TRBV12-3/TRBV12-4,TRBJ1-2,CASSFAPASTAVGYTF,TGTGCCAGCAGTTTTGCCCCTGCCAGTACAGCAGTTGGCTACACCTTC
NA,TRBD2,TRBV4-3,TRBJ2-1,CASSSLLAGGRDEQFF,TGCGCCAGCAGCTCCCTCTTAGCGGGGGGCCGGGATGAGCAGTTCTTC
few,NA,TRBV27,TRBJ2-1,CASSLYPSPIEQFF,TGTGCCAGCAGTTTATATCCTAGCCCAATCGAGCAGTTCTTC
NA,TRBD2,TRBV6-1,TRBJ2-5,CASSEAPGTSLSEETQYF,TGTGCCAGCAGTGAAGCCCCAGGGACTAGCCTTTCCGAAGAGACCCAGTACTTC
NA,NA,TRBV29-1,TRBJ2-3,CSVEFAGTDTQYF,TGCAGCGTTGAATTTGCGGGGACAGATACGCAGTATTTT
NA,NA,TRBV11-2,TRBJ2-7,CASSSEGLWNSYEQYF,TGTGCCAGCAGCTCCGAGGGGCTTTGGAACTCCTACGAGCAGTACTTC
NA,TRBD2,TRBV6-2/TRBV6-3,TRBJ2-3,CASSRGTRPRGDTQYF,TGTGCCAGCAGCCGAGGGACTAGGCCTCGGGGAGATACGCAGTATTTT
NA,TRBD2,TRBV6-2/TRBV6-3,TRBJ2-3,CASKGLAGGDSQYF,TGTGCCAGCAAGGGACTAGCGGGGGGCGATTCGCAGTATTTT
few,NA,TRBV4-1,TRBJ1-4,CASSHDREKLFF,TGCGCCAGCAGCCATGACCGGGAAAAACTGTTTTTT